This entry concerns a single T cell receptor (beta chain). Its antigen is as yet unknown. Other DNA sequences from this sample encode an identical CDR3 as well. On roughly day 10 of culture, CD4+ T cells were separated out. Of the BNT162b2 and mRNA-1273 vaccines, participants received two doses of one or the other. The CDR3 is 14 amino acids. V lost 4 bases to trimming and J lost 2 bases, with 6 bases between them. Germline-derived CDR1 and CDR2 are MDHEN and SYDVKM. These data are taken from a study of vaccination effects on CD4 cells after COVID-19. Study-level information: Expansion with viral peptide pools was applied to antigen-specific CD4+ T cells by the ViraFEST assay prior to sequencing.

Broader study findings: Cross-reactivity with common cold coronaviruses was shown by only 1 of 255 vaccine-induced clones in healthy vaccinees.

Sequenced by immunoSEQ multiplex PCR; TCRdb stores in-frame clones only, minus some. The sample lists tens of thousands of clones; over 70% were seen once. The sequence came from a human donor who received a COVID-19 vaccine. The rearrangement uses TRBV28 and TRBJ2-6; D unresolved. This sample comprised CD4+ T cells from PBMCs cultured without peptide, obtained after COVID-19 vaccination. CDR3 sequence: CASSSGAGANVLTF. CDR3 coding DNA: TGTGCCAGCAGTTCCGGAGCTGGGGCCAACGTCCTGACTTTC.